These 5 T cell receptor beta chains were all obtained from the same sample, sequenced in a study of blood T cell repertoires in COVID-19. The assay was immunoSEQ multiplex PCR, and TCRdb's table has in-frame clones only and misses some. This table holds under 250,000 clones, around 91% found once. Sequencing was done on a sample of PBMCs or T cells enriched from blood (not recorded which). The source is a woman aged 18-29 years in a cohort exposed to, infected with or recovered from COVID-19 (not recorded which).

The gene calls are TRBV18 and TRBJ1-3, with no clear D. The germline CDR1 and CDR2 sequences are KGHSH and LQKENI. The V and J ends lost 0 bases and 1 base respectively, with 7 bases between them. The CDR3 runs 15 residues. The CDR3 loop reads CASSPPFGSGNTIYF. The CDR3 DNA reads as TGTGCCAGCTCACCACCATTCGGTTCTGGAAACACCATATATTTT. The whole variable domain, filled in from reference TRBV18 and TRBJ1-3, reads NAGVMQNPRHLVRRRGQEARLRCSPMKGHSHVYWYRQLPEEGLKFMVYLQKENIIDESGMPKERFSAEFPKEGPSILRIQQVVRGDSAAYFCASSPPFGSGNTIYFGEGSWLTVV.

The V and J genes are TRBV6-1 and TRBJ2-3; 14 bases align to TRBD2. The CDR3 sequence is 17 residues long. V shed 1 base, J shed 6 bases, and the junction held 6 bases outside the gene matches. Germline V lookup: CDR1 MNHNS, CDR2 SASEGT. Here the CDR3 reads CASSEGLAGGWGDTQYF. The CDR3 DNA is TGTGCCAGCAGTGAAGGACTAGCGGGAGGGTGGGGGGATACGCAGTATTTT.

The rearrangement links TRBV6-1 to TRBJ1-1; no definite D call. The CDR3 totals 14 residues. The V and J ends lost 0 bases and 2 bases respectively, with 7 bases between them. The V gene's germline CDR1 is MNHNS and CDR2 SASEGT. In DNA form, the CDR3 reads TGTGCCAGCAGTGAAGCGTTAGCCAACACTGAAGCTTTCTTT. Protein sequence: CASSEALANTEAFF.

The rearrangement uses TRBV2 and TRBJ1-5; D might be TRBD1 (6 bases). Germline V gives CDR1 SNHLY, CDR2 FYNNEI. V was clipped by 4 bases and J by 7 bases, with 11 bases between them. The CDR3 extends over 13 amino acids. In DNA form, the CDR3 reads TGTGCCAGCAGTGGGGGGCCAGAACAGCCCCAGCATTTT. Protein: CASSGGPEQPQHF.

The CDR3 sequence: CASSPSGHGYTF. Here the CDR3 DNA reads TGTGCCAGCAGCCCCTCGGGACACGGCTACACCTTC. V and J are TRBV7-9 and TRBJ1-2, with D tentatively TRBD1 (6 bases). Germline V gene sequence: CDR1 SEHNR, CDR2 FQNEAQ (reference sequence). Trimming took off 5 bases at V and 8 bases at J, with 12 bases between the two ends. The CDR3 has 12 residues.